This T cell receptor beta chain was captured by sequencing in a study of lymphopenia after photon versus proton radiotherapy (dated by TCRdb to the late 2010s). Study-wide context: The study compared the immunological effects of photon versus proton radiation therapy in patients with gastrointestinal tumors who developed high-grade lymphopenia. The cohort comprised 20 to 25 patients with gastrointestinal tumors who received either photon or proton therapy and then developed lymphopenia. The goal of the study was to describe how the two radiation modalities differ in their effects on the immune system.

The cysteine opens and the phenylalanine closes a CDR3 of 15 amino acids. This entry keeps only the CDR3 DNA: 45 bases, framed from base 1. CDR1 is given as SGHTA and CDR2 as FQGNSA, both from the germline V gene. Trimming costs V 1 base and J 6 bases, and their ends lie 15 bases apart. Library preparation used the immunoSEQ multiplex PCR assay. T cell repertoires were profiled by deep sequencing of rearranged TCR beta loci, alongside multiparametric flow cytometry. TCRdb retrieved this table from immuneACCESS and kept in-frame rearrangements only. Not all clones are present; in checked studies, unresolved V genes account for under half, and no reason is known for the remainder. Counted in this sample were approximately 20,000 clones; approximately 90% of them appeared once. The ten biggest clones cover 9% to 10% of the sample. The paper's findings and limits, for the study overall: After the lymphocyte count nadir, repertoires from photon-treated patients showed oligoclonal expansion, particularly of CD8+ Temra cells, and this expansion drove the decline in diversity. The survival association was examined only in patients who died, and the authors described better survival with proton therapy as a possibility, not as a demonstrated result. Relative stability during treatment was observed in proton-treated patients, whereas loss of naive T cells and TCR diversity and gain of effector/memory populations were observed in photon-treated patients. Across the cohort, a larger post-nadir drop in TCR diversity was inversely correlated with overall survival time among patients who died.

A word on this clone: The clone's antigen remains unknown. Base-call qualities are not available, and no considerably larger clone is one nucleotide away.

Sequenced here: peripheral blood, sampled from a patient treated with proton-based radiotherapy. The source is a man aged 70-80 years with pancreatic cancer. This chain joins TRBV7-2 to TRBJ1-2; no confident D gene assignment can be made. This receptor carries the CDR3 CASSLGYPFGHGYTF. The sequence in DNA is TGTGCCAGCAGCTTAGGGTACCCGTTTGGCCATGGCTACACCTTC.